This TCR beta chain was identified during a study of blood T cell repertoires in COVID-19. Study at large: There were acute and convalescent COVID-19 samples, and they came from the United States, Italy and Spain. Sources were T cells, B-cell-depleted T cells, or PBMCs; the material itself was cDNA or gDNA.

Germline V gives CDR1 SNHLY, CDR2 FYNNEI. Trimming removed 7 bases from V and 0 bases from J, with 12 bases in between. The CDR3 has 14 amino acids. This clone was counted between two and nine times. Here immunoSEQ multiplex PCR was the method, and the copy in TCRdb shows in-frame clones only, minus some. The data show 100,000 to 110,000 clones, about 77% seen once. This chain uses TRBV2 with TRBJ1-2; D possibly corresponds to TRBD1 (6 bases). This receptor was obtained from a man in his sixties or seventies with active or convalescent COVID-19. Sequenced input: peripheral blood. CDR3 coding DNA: TGTGCCAGCACAGGGGCGCAAGCTAACTATGGCTACACCTTC. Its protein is CASTGAQANYGYTF.